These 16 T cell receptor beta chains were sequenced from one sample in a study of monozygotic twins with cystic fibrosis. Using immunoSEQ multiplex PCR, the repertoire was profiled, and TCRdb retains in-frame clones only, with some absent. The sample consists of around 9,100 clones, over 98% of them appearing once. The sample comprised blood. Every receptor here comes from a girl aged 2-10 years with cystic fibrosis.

The CDR3 loop reads CASSLRLLGKAFF. For the CDR3, the DNA is TGTGCCAGCAGCCTGAGGCTCTTGGGAAAAGCTTTCTTT. The genes are TRBV27 and TRBJ1-1, with no clear D. With 6 bases removed from V and 9 bases from J, the gap between germline ends came to 17 bases. This CDR3 contains 13 residues. The V gene's germline CDR1 is MNHEY and CDR2 SMNVEV (reference sequence).

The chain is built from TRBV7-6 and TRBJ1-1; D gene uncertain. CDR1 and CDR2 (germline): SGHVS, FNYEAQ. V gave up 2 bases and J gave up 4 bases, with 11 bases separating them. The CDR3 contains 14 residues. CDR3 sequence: CASSLSAVSTEAFF. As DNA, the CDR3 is TGTGCCAGCAGCTTATCGGCCGTTTCCACTGAAGCTTTCTTT.

The CDR3 nucleotides read TGCAGCGTCCGCGGGACAGGGCTCCACGAGCAGTACTTC. It specifies CSVRGTGLHEQYF. The chain uses TRBV29-1 and TRBJ2-7; 9 positions match TRBD1. The length of the CDR3 is 13 residues. Germline values: CDR1 SQVTM, CDR2 ANQGSEA. V dropped 6 bases and J dropped 5; count of bases not matched to a gene: 8.

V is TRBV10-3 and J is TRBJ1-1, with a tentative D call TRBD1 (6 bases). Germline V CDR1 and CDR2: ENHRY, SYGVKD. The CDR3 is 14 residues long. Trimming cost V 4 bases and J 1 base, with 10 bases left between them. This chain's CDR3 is CAISVTGQNTEAFF. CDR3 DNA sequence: TGTGCCATCAGTGTAACAGGGCAGAACACTGAAGCTTTCTTT.

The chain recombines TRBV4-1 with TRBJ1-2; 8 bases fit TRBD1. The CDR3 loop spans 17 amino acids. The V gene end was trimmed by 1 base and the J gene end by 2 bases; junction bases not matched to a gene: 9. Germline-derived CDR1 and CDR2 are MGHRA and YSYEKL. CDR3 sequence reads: CASSQGPGQGANYGYTF. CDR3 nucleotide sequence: TGCGCCAGCAGCCAAGGTCCTGGGCAGGGGGCGAACTATGGCTACACCTTC.

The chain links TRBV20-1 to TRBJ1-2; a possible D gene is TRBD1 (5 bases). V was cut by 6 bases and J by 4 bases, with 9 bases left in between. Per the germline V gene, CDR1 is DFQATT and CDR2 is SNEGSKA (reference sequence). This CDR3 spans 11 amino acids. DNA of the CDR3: TGCAGTGCGAGGGACTTCTATGGCTACACCTTC. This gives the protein CSARDFYGYTF.

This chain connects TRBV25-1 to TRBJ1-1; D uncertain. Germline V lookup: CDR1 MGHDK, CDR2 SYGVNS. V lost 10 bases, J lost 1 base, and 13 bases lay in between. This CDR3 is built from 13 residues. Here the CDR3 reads CATESTGNTEAFF. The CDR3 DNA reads TGTGCCACTGAGTCGACGGGGAACACTGAAGCTTTCTTT. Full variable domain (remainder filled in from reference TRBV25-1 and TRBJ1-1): EADIYQTPRYLVIGTGKKITLECSQTMGHDKMYWYQQDPGMELHLIHYSYGVNSTEKGDLSSESTVSRIRTEHFPLTLESARPSHTSQYLCATESTGNTEAFFGQGTRLTVV.

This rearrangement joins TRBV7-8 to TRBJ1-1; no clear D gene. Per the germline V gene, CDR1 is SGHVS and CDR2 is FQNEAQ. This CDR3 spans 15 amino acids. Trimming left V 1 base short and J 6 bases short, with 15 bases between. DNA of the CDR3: TGTGCCAGCAGCTTAGAAGGCCGTACCGGACCTGAAGCTTTCTTT. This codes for CASSLEGRTGPEAFF.

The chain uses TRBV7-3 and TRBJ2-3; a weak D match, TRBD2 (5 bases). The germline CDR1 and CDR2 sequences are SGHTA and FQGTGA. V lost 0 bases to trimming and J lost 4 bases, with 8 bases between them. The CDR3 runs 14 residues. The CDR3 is CASSLTGGPDTQYF. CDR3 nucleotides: TGTGCCAGCAGCTTAACTGGAGGCCCAGATACGCAGTATTTT. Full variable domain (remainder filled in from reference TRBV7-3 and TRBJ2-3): GAGVSQTPSNKVTEKGKYVELRCDPISGHTALYWYRQSLGQGPEFLIYFQGTGAADDSGLPNDRFFAVRPEGSVSTLKIQRTERGDSAVYLCASSLTGGPDTQYFGPGTRLTVL.

The CDR3 loop is CASSLMGTSEGEQFF. CDR3 DNA sequence: TGTGCCAGCAGCCTAATGGGGACTAGCGAGGGTGAGCAGTTCTTC. The genes are TRBV27 and TRBJ2-1; 10 bases are shared with TRBD2. J gave up 9 bases and V 6 bases, and 11 bases lay outside the gene matches. The V gene's germline CDR1 is MNHEY and CDR2 SMNVEV (reference sequence). The CDR3 has 15 amino acids.

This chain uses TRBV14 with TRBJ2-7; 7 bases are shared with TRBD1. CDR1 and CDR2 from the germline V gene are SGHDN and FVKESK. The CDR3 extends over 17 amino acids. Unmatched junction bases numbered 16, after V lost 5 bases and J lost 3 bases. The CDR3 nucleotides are TGTGCCAGCAGCTCAAGTCAGGGACAGCTCTTATTCTACGAGCAGTACTTC. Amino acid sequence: CASSSSQGQLLFYEQYF. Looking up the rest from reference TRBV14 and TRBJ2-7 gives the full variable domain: EAGVTQFPSHSVIEKGQTVTLRCDPISGHDNLYWYRRVMGKEIKFLLHFVKESKQDESGMPNNRFLAERTGGTYSTLKVQPAELEDSGVYFCASSSSQGQLLFYEQYFGPGTRLTVT.

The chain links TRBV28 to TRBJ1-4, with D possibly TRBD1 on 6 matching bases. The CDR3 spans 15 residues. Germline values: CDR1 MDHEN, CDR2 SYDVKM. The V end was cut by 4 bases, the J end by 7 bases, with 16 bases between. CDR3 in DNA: TGTGCCAGCAGTTCTTCAGGGGCGGGCGGTGAAAAACTGTTTTTT. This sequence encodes CASSSSGAGGEKLFF. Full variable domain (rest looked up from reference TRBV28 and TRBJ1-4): DVKVTQSSRYLVKRTGEKVFLECVQDMDHENMFWYRQDPGLGLRLIYFSYDVKMKEKGDIPEGYSVSREKKERFSLILESASTNQTSMYLCASSSSGAGGEKLFFGSGTQLSVL.

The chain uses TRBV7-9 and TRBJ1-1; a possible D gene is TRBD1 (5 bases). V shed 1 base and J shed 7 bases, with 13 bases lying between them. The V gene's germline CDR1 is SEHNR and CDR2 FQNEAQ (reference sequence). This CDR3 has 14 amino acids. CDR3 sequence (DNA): TGTGCCAGCAGCTTAGGGGGGAGGGTTGATGAAGCTTTCTTT. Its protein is CASSLGGRVDEAFF.

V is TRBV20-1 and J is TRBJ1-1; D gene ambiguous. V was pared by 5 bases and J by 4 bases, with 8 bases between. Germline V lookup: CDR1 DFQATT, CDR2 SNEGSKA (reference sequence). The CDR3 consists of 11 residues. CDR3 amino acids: CSAHSRTEAFF. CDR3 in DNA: TGCAGTGCTCACTCCCGCACTGAAGCTTTCTTT.

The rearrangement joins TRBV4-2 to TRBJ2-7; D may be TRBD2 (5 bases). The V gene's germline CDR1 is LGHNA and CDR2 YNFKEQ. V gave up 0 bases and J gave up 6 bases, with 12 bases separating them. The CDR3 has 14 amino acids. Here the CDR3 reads CASSQEGLTREQYF. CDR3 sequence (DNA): TGTGCCAGCAGCCAAGAAGGACTTACCCGCGAGCAGTACTTC.

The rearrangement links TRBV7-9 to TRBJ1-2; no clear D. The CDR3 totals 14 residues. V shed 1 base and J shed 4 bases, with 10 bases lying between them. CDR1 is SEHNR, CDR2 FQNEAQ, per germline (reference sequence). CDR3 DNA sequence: TGTGCCAGCAGCTTAGGGGGAGGAAGCTATGGCTACACCTTC. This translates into CASSLGGGSYGYTF.